This T cell receptor beta chain was found in a study of neurological immune-mediated disorders. Looking at the study overall: Multiple sclerosis patients numbered roughly 35, of whom around 30 were relapsing-remitting and 3 secondary progressive. Findings of the study overall: When grouped phylogenetically, the repertoires of 18 of the 34 multiple sclerosis patients fell together in one related-CDR3 cluster, which is a possible signature. There was no association between the multiple sclerosis repertoire cluster and any clinical or MRI feature.

This clonotype was counted many times. Antigen unknown. It was from 2 million PBMCs stored at -80 C that the unsorted libraries were obtained. TCRdb re-analysed the 5' RACE reads in MiXCR, keeping a single row per CDR3 protein. The sample includes about 95,000 distinct CDR3 sequences, 3.5% of them seen just once. The V end lost 8 bases, the J end lost 3 bases, and 8 bases lay between the germline ends. From germline, CDR1 is SGHTA and CDR2 FQGNSA. The CDR3 length is 11 residues. The source of this sequence is a woman aged 18-30 years with multiple sclerosis. The chain recombines TRBV7-2 with TRBJ2-7, with D possibly matching TRBD2 (6 bases). Material for sequencing was PBMCs. In DNA form, the CDR3 reads TGTGCCAGCGGACTATTCTACGAGCAGTACTTC. Its protein is CASGLFYEQYF.